This is a list of T cell receptor beta chains from one sample in a study of shared clonotypes between healthy human individuals. This table comes from immunoSEQ multiplex PCR, and its TCRdb copy is limited to in-frame clones, with some not included. The table shows about 2.2 million clones, with 90% to 95% occurring only once. Sequenced sample: naive CD8+ T cells from PBMCs. Receptors originate from a man between 18 and 35 years old in good health. Some clones in this sample may be carry-over from other donors' samples. Each CDR3 is given with its conserved first and last residue. Fields, in order: V gene, J gene, D gene, CDR3 protein. D genes are given only for firm matches.

v_gene: TRBV7-9; j_gene: TRBJ2-7; d_gene: NA; CDR3aa: CASSLDFRDPYEQYF
v_gene: TRBV27; j_gene: TRBJ1-1; d_gene: NA; CDR3aa: CASSLRDSNTEAFF
v_gene: TRBV27; j_gene: TRBJ2-7; d_gene: TRBD2; CDR3aa: CASSGLAGDYEQYF
v_gene: TRBV19; j_gene: TRBJ1-4; d_gene: NA; CDR3aa: CASSPRASVEKLFF
v_gene: TRBV4-3; j_gene: TRBJ2-3; d_gene: TRBD2; CDR3aa: CASSLSTSGTRSTDTQYF
v_gene: TRBV7-2; j_gene: TRBJ2-1; d_gene: TRBD1; CDR3aa: CASSGGTGKGPPTYNEQFF
v_gene: TRBV6-6; j_gene: TRBJ2-7; d_gene: NA; CDR3aa: CASSYSILVYEQYF
v_gene: TRBV11-2; j_gene: TRBJ1-2; d_gene: NA; CDR3aa: CASSLDRRGLYGYTF
v_gene: TRBV9; j_gene: TRBJ1-5; d_gene: NA; CDR3aa: CASSVLREGQPQHF
v_gene: TRBV4-1; j_gene: TRBJ2-2; d_gene: NA; CDR3aa: CASSQAMAAYGELFF
v_gene: TRBV6-6; j_gene: TRBJ2-3; d_gene: NA; CDR3aa: CASSFVVDTQYF
v_gene: TRBV29-1; j_gene: TRBJ2-3; d_gene: NA; CDR3aa: CSVTGREDTQYF
v_gene: TRBV7-6; j_gene: TRBJ2-1; d_gene: TRBD2; CDR3aa: CASSLGVAGDLRNEQFF
v_gene: TRBV28; j_gene: TRBJ2-1; d_gene: NA; CDR3aa: CASSFYTLWDEQFF
v_gene: TRBV4-1; j_gene: TRBJ2-3; d_gene: TRBD2; CDR3aa: CASRKLAESTDTQYF
v_gene: TRBV27; j_gene: TRBJ2-7; d_gene: NA; CDR3aa: CASSLNGVVYEQYF
v_gene: TRBV15; j_gene: TRBJ1-5; d_gene: NA; CDR3aa: CATSVGNQPQHF
v_gene: TRBV29-1; j_gene: TRBJ1-5; d_gene: NA; CDR3aa: CSVDAHDNQPQHF
v_gene: TRBV27; j_gene: TRBJ2-7; d_gene: NA; CDR3aa: CASSVRWRFEQYF
v_gene: TRBV6-1; j_gene: TRBJ2-1; d_gene: TRBD1; CDR3aa: CASSPRTGANEQFF
v_gene: TRBV12-5; j_gene: TRBJ2-1; d_gene: NA; CDR3aa: CASGSYYNEQFF
v_gene: TRBV6-5; j_gene: TRBJ2-7; d_gene: NA; CDR3aa: CASSYSFTSRTYEQYF
v_gene: TRBV7-3; j_gene: TRBJ2-2; d_gene: TRBD1; CDR3aa: CASSAGTGLTGELFF
v_gene: TRBV29-1; j_gene: TRBJ1-1; d_gene: NA; CDR3aa: CSPGESTEAFF
v_gene: TRBV27; j_gene: TRBJ1-4; d_gene: TRBD1; CDR3aa: CASAMEGADEKLFF
v_gene: TRBV11-2; j_gene: TRBJ2-1; d_gene: NA; CDR3aa: CASSLERDEQFF
v_gene: TRBV13; j_gene: TRBJ2-5; d_gene: TRBD2; CDR3aa: CASSSTTPYLGTSGQETQYF
v_gene: TRBV13; j_gene: TRBJ1-5; d_gene: TRBD1; CDR3aa: CASSLGTGNQPQHF